Within the sample, the clone carrying this T cell receptor (beta chain) is medium-sized. The data originate from a study of lung T cells in sarcoidosis with Löfgren's syndrome. One entry per CDR3 protein results from TCRdb running MiXCR on the reads. The sample lists about 2,500 distinct CDR3 sequences; about 26% were seen once. The germline V gene encodes CDR1 MNHEY and CDR2 SMNVEV (reference sequence). The CDR3 runs to 17 residues. V was pared by 4 bases and J by 1 base, with 19 bases between. The sequenced material came from CD4+ T cells from PBMCs. The sequence was collected from a human donor with sarcoidosis (Löfgren's syndrome or another form), or a control subject (not recorded which). The chain uses TRBV27 and TRBJ1-2; D may be TRBD1 (5 bases). The CDR3, as DNA: TGTGCCAGCAGTTCGGCCTCGATCTTGGGGGTTAACTATGGCTACACCTTC. Amino acids: CASSSASILGVNYGYTF.